The entry that follows covers one T cell receptor (beta chain) sequence. Its cognate antigen is unknown. The data originate from a study of beta chain features in type 1 diabetes. Study-level findings and limits: A moderate, significant TCRB CDR3 shortening appeared in type 1 diabetes across four CD4+ subsets.

The investigators reverse transcribed all of the isolated RNA, so they sequenced expressed TCRB transcripts. The data were produced by immunoSEQ multiplex PCR, yet TCRdb's version contains in-frame clones alone and is incomplete. The top ten clones hold 0.62% of a sample with around 200,000 clones, about 13% of them seen once. The length of the CDR3 is 18 residues. Germline CDR1 reads SGHAT; CDR2 reads FQNNGV. Trimming cost V 2 bases and J 9 bases; bases outside gene matches: 17. The rearrangement links TRBV11-2 to TRBJ2-1; TRBD2 agrees at 9 bases. The receptor comes from a woman under 30 in good health. Sequencing used central memory CD4+ T cells from blood. CDR3 amino acids: CASSLKFGSGTSSLEQFF. For the CDR3, the DNA is TGTGCCAGCAGCTTAAAATTCGGCTCCGGGACTAGCTCTCTTGAGCAGTTCTTC.